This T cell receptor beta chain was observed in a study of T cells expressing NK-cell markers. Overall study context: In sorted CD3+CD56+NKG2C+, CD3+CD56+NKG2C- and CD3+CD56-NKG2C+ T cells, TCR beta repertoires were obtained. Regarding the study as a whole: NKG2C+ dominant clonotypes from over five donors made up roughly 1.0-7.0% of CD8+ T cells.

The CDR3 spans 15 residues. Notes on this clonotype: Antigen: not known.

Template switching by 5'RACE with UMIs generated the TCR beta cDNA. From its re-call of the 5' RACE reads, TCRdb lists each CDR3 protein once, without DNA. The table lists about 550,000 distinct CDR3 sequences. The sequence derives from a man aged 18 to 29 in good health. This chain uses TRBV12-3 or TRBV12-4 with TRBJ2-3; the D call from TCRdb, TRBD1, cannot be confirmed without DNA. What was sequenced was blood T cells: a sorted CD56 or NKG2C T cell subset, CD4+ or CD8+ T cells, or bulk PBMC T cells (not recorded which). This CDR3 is CASSFGGARGDTQYF.